This T cell receptor (beta chain) was sequenced during a study of shared clonotypes between healthy human individuals. As for the study in general: Samples came from a couple of female and a few male donors aged 18 to 49. Findings of the study overall: Investigators collected only blood, and repertoires in tissues likely differ.

V was pared by 5 bases and J by 0 bases, with 18 bases between. The germline CDR1 and CDR2 sequences are SGDLS and YYNGEE. CDR3 length: 18 amino acids. This clone was seen a single time. Its target is unknown. It was around 320 ng DNA, 25,000 to 35,000 T cell genomes, that went into each replicate PCR of unsorted PBMC. The protocol was immunoSEQ multiplex PCR, while the TCRdb copy is restricted to in-frame clones and leaves out a portion. The sample yields about 490,000 clones, 79% seen once. Genomic DNA for unsorted samples, which was extracted with the QIAamp DNA Blood Mini kit, came from around 100 million PBMCs.

The chain couples TRBV9 to TRBJ2-6, with D hard to call. Sequencing was performed on PBMCs. The receptor was derived from a woman between 40 and 50 years old in good health. Some clones in this sample may be carry-over from other donors' samples. This CDR3 is CASRPPGSANSGANVLTF. The CDR3 bases are TGTGCCAGCAGACCACCGGGCAGCGCGAACTCTGGGGCCAACGTCCTGACTTTC.